This T cell receptor beta chain was sequenced for a study of blood T cell repertoires in COVID-19. About the research overall: Italy, Spain and the United States were the sources of the convalescent and acute COVID-19 samples.

Enrolled during active infection, Seattle patients were then followed longitudinally. Sequenced by immunoSEQ multiplex PCR; TCRdb stores in-frame clones only, minus some. Here the sample spans a few hundred thousand clones, approximately 88% being singletons. A remark on this clone: Other DNA sequences in the sample encode the same CDR3.

V lost 2 bases, J lost 1 base, and 5 bases lay in between. The CDR3 has 13 residues. Material: peripheral blood. The V call is TRBV12-3 or TRBV12-4, the J call TRBJ1-1; D gene ambiguous. The receptor was derived from a woman under 40 with COVID-19, enrolled during active disease. The chain's CDR3 is CASSLRGNTEAFF. The CDR3 DNA is TGTGCCAGCAGTTTACGGGGGAACACTGAAGCTTTCTTT.